This entry lists 14 T cell receptor beta chains sequenced from one sample in a study of blood T cell repertoires in COVID-19. Here immunoSEQ multiplex PCR was the method, and the copy in TCRdb shows in-frame clones only, minus some. The sample includes about 110,000 clones, around 89% seen only once; the top ten take around 1.2%. The sequenced sample was peripheral blood. The receptor set was obtained from a human donor in a cohort sampled during active COVID-19.

CDR3 sequence reads: CASSEGGTGGANEKLFF. Here the CDR3 DNA reads TGTGCCAGCAGCGAAGGCGGGACAGGGGGGGCTAATGAAAAACTGTTTTTT. V and J are TRBV5-6 and TRBJ1-4; 11 bases are shared with TRBD1. The V and J ends lost 4 bases and 3 bases, in that order; junction bases with no gene match: 8. CDR1 is SGHDT and CDR2 is YYEEEE in the germline V gene. This CDR3 comprises 17 residues. Based on the CDR3 plus reference TRBV5-6 and TRBJ1-4, the full variable domain is DAGVTQSPTHLIKTRGQQVTLRCSPKSGHDTVSWYQQALGQGPQFIFQYYEEEERQRGNFPDRFSGHQFPNYSSELNVNALLLGDSALYLCASSEGGTGGANEKLFFGSGTQLSVL.

The chain links TRBV11-2 to TRBJ2-7, with 11 nucleotides matching TRBD2. CDR3 length equals 15 residues. The germline V gene has CDR1 SGHAT and CDR2 FQNNGV. Trimming removed 5 bases from V and 2 bases from J; junction bases left unmatched: 5. CDR3 sequence reads: CASSPASGGPYEQYF. CDR3 in DNA: TGTGCCAGCAGCCCCGCTAGCGGGGGGCCCTACGAGCAGTACTTC.

This chain joins TRBV6-5 and TRBJ2-7, with D tentatively TRBD1 (6 bases). Trimming cost V 7 bases and J 2 bases, with 12 bases left between them. CDR1 and CDR2 (germline): MNHEY, SVGAGI. The CDR3 covers 13 residues. The CDR3 is CASTVTGTYEQYF. In DNA, the CDR3 is TGTGCCAGCACCGTGACAGGAACCTACGAGCAGTACTTC.

In this sample, this clone turned up a few times. The gene calls are TRBV27 and TRBJ2-3; D may be TRBD2 (6 bases). The CDR3 loop spans 16 amino acids. In germline, CDR1 is MNHEY, CDR2 SMNVEV (reference sequence). With 8 bases removed from V and 6 bases from J, the gap between germline ends came to 24 bases. The CDR3 DNA sequence: TGTGCCAGCTCCCAGGGCCAGTACGGGGGTGCGGATACGCAGTATTTT. It is translated as CASSQGQYGGADTQYF.

The rearrangement uses TRBV4-1 and TRBJ1-3; a weak D match, TRBD1 (6 bases). From germline, CDR1 is MGHRA and CDR2 YSYEKL. Deletions cut 0 bases from V and 4 bases from J, with 10 bases between. There are 15 residues in the CDR3. DNA of the CDR3: TGCGCCAGCAGCCAAGACAGGGGTAGGGGAAACACCATATATTTT. Translation gives CASSQDRGRGNTIYF.

The chain is built from TRBV6-1 and TRBJ1-1, with D perhaps matching TRBD1 (5 bases). Germline-derived CDR1 and CDR2 are MNHNS and SASEGT. The length of the CDR3 is 14 residues. Trimming took off 0 bases at V and 1 base at J, with 6 bases between the two ends. The CDR3 protein is CASSEAGQNTEAFF. DNA of the CDR3: TGTGCCAGCAGTGAAGCGGGGCAGAACACTGAAGCTTTCTTT.

In its sample, this clone ranks as medium-sized. This chain links TRBV4-1 with TRBJ1-1, with D perhaps TRBD1 (6 bases). In germline, CDR1 is MGHRA, CDR2 YSYEKL. Deletions cut 1 base from V and 2 bases from J, with 11 bases between. The CDR3 extends over 15 amino acids. The CDR3 DNA is TGCGCCAGCAGCCAAGGCAGGGGAGCAAACACTGAAGCTTTCTTT. Its translation is CASSQGRGANTEAFF.

CDR3 nucleotide sequence: TGTGCCAGCAGTGCCCCACCGTCCGGGACACAGTCCTACGAGCAGTACTTC. This gives the protein CASSAPPSGTQSYEQYF. The chain carries TRBV27 and TRBJ2-7; D is possibly TRBD1 (6 bases). V lost 5 bases and J 1 base, leaving 21 bases between the germline ends. CDR3 length: 17 residues. Germline V gene sequence: CDR1 MNHEY, CDR2 SMNVEV (reference sequence).

The V and J genes are TRBV6-1 and TRBJ2-7; TRBD1 agrees at 8 bases. The CDR3 has 14 amino acids. V lost 2 bases to trimming and J lost 5 bases; unmatched junction nucleotides: 5. Germline CDR1 is MNHNS and CDR2 is SASEGT. This CDR3 reads CASSESPGGDEQYF. CDR3 DNA: TGTGCCAGCAGTGAAAGTCCAGGGGGCGACGAGCAGTACTTC.

The rearrangement links TRBV9 to TRBJ2-7; 8 bases align to TRBD2. V was pared by 0 bases and J by 7 bases, with 12 bases of the junction left unmatched. This CDR3 spans 16 amino acids. From germline, CDR1 is SGDLS and CDR2 YYNGEE. The CDR3 here is CASSVGGGTGFEEQYF. The DNA of the CDR3 is TGTGCCAGCAGCGTAGGCGGGGGGACGGGATTCGAGGAGCAGTACTTC.

This sequence joins TRBV24-1 and TRBJ2-3; 14 positions agree with TRBD2. The ends lost 3 bases at V and 5 bases at J; junction bases unmatched: 18. CDR3 size: 21 residues. Germline V lookup: CDR1 KGHDR, CDR2 SFDVKD. CDR3 sequence (DNA): TGTGCCACCAGTGATCCAGCCGGGACTAGCGGGAGAAGGGGAACGGGAGATACGCAGTATTTT. Its translation is CATSDPAGTSGRRGTGDTQYF.

CDR3 amino acids: CASSPPGLAEAGELFF. The CDR3 DNA sequence: TGTGCCAGCAGCCCTCCGGGACTAGCGGAGGCCGGGGAGCTGTTTTTT. This sequence joins TRBV11-2 and TRBJ2-2, with TRBD2 matching 11 bases. Per the germline V gene, CDR1 is SGHAT and CDR2 is FQNNGV. CDR3 size: 16 residues. V gave up 5 bases and J gave up 6 bases; unmatched junction bases: 8. Supplemented by reference TRBV11-2 and TRBJ2-2, the full variable domain reads EAGVAQSPRYKIIEKRQSVAFWCNPISGHATLYWYQQILGQGPKLLIQFQNNGVVDDSQLPKDRFSAERLKGVDSTLKIQPAKLEDSAVYLCASSPPGLAEAGELFFGEGSRLTVL.

The rearrangement links TRBV25-1 to TRBJ1-2, with 8 bases fitting TRBD1. Germline CDR1 and CDR2: MGHDK and SYGVNS. This CDR3 region has 14 residues. V lost 7 bases to trimming and J lost 2 bases; unmatched junction nucleotides: 6. CDR3 nucleotides: TGTGCCAGCACCGGACGACAGGGGAACTATGGCTACACCTTC. Translating gives CASTGRQGNYGYTF.

This chain connects TRBV19 to TRBJ2-3, with 7 bases identical to TRBD2. Germline-derived CDR1 and CDR2 are LNHDA and SQIVND (reference sequence). With V trimmed by 5 bases and J by 6 bases, 14 bases remained unmatched. The CDR3 contains 16 residues. As DNA, the CDR3 is TGTGCCAGTAGTTCCTTCGGGGGGAGGGCCGCGGATACGCAGTATTTT. Protein product: CASSSFGGRAADTQYF.